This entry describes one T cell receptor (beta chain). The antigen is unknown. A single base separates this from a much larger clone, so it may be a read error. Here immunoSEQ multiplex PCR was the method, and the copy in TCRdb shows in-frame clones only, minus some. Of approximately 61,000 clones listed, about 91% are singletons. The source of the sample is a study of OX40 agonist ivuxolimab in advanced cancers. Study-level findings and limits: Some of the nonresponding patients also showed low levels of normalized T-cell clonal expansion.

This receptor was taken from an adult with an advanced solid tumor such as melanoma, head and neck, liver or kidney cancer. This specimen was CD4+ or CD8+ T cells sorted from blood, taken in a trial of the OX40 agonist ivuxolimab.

For the CDR3, the DNA is TGTGCCAGCAGCTTGGTAGATGAGCAGTTCTTC. It specifies CASSLVDEQFF. The chain carries TRBV5-4 and TRBJ2-1; D is uncertain. Germline V gene sequence: CDR1 SGHNT, CDR2 YYREEE (reference sequence). The CDR3 covers 11 residues. The V gene lost 0 bases and the J gene lost 8 bases, with 3 bases spanning the gap.